One and the same sample provided the 25 T cell receptor beta chains below, sequenced in a study of T cell responses to AZD1222 COVID-19 vaccine. Generated by immunoSEQ multiplex PCR, the TCRdb table keeps only in-frame clones and is missing some. The table lists about 97,000 clones, more than 85% of them singletons, with 4% to 6% in the top ten. The material was peripheral blood, obtained on day 0 of AZD1222 vaccination. The receptors derive from an adult in good health.

As regards this clone: The junction differs from germline at one of its ends, possibly a read error. The gene calls are TRBV27 and TRBJ2-7; 9 nucleotides align to TRBD2. The germline CDR1 and CDR2 sequences are MNHEY and SMNVEV (reference sequence). The CDR3 covers 15 residues. The CDR3 region is CPSKFGAGGLYEQYF. The CDR3 DNA follows: TGTCCCAGCAAATTCGGGGCGGGGGGGCTCTACGAGCAGTACTTC.

J is TRBJ2-1 and V is TRBV5-5; the match to TRBD1 covers 8 bases. V gave up 4 bases and J gave up 2 bases; unmatched junction bases: 5. This CDR3 comprises 15 residues. The germline V gene has CDR1 SGHKS and CDR2 YYEKEE (reference sequence). CDR3 sequence: CASSAWTGPYNEQFF. The CDR3 nucleotides read TGTGCCAGCAGCGCGTGGACAGGGCCCTACAATGAGCAGTTCTTC.

This clone has more than one count but fewer than ten. The chain links TRBV19 to TRBJ1-1; no clear D gene. This CDR3 contains 15 residues. The germline gives CDR1 LNHDA, CDR2 SQIVND (reference sequence). V lost 5 bases to trimming and J lost 7 bases, with 20 bases between them. CDR3 region: CASSPPHQGRGEAFF. For the CDR3, the DNA is TGTGCCAGTAGTCCGCCCCATCAAGGGCGAGGTGAAGCTTTCTTT.

The genes are TRBV7-2 and TRBJ2-1, with D uncertain. CDR1 is SGHTA and CDR2 is FQGNSA in the germline V gene. The CDR3 length is 16 residues. The germline V and J ends were trimmed by 1 base and 8 bases, with 18 bases remaining between them. In DNA form, the CDR3 reads TGTGCCAGCAGCTTAGGGGCAGGAATCCCAACCCATGAGCAGTTCTTC. This translates into CASSLGAGIPTHEQFF.

The V gene is TRBV5-4, the J gene TRBJ1-2; TRBD1 aligns across 8 bases. In germline, CDR1 is SGHNT, CDR2 YYREEE (reference sequence). The V and J ends lost 3 bases and 8 bases, in that order; junction bases with no gene match: 6. The CDR3 is 13 residues long. The CDR3 DNA reads as TGTGCCAGCAGCTCGACAGGGGAGGGAGGCTACACCTTC. It specifies CASSSTGEGGYTF.

The chain joins TRBV15 to TRBJ1-3; D is perhaps TRBD1 (6 bases). CDR1 and CDR2 (germline): LNHNV, YYDKDF (reference sequence). V gave up 5 bases and J gave up 0 bases, with 23 bases separating them. This CDR3 is built from 19 residues. CDR3 DNA: TGTGCCACCAGCGCAGACAGGCCAACCCGATTCAACTCTGGAAACACCATATATTTT. Translation: CATSADRPTRFNSGNTIYF.

V usage is TRBV2 and J usage is TRBJ1-2; D gene ambiguous. Germline V CDR1 and CDR2: SNHLY, FYNNEI. CDR3 length: 15 amino acids. V was cut by 6 bases and J by 1 base, with 15 bases left in between. The CDR3 protein is CASRLIPTNNYGYTF. DNA of the CDR3: TGTGCCAGCAGACTAATCCCGACTAATAACTATGGCTACACCTTC.

The rearrangement uses TRBV7-9 and TRBJ2-3; 7 positions match TRBD2. V trimming: 8 bases; J trimming: 4 bases; junction bases outside the gene matches: 12. The CDR3 is made up of 15 amino acids. The germline CDR1 and CDR2 sequences are SEHNR and FQNEAQ (reference sequence). The CDR3: CASPRDGGFSDTQYF. The CDR3 DNA sequence: TGTGCCAGCCCCCGTGACGGGGGGTTTTCAGATACGCAGTATTTT.

This rearrangement joins TRBV6-1 to TRBJ1-5, with D unclear. The germline CDR1 and CDR2 sequences are MNHNS and SASEGT. The CDR3 loop spans 13 amino acids. Trimming stripped 3 bases from V and 3 bases from J, with 6 bases between. The CDR3 nucleotides are TGTGCCAGCAGTGACACTTCCAATCAGCCCCAGCATTTT. Its protein product is CASSDTSNQPQHF.

The CDR3 region is CASSQVGHTYEQYF. In nucleotides, the CDR3 is TGCGCCAGCAGCCAAGTGGGTCATACCTACGAGCAGTACTTC. The rearrangement links TRBV4-1 to TRBJ2-7; no definite D call. With 1 base removed from V and 2 bases from J, the gap between germline ends came to 9 bases. Per germline, CDR1 MGHRA and CDR2 YSYEKL. The CDR3 covers 14 residues.

The chain combines TRBV7-2 with TRBJ2-3, with D possibly matching TRBD1 (6 bases). The V end lost 3 bases, the J end lost 3 bases, and 13 bases lay between the germline ends. This CDR3 contains 15 residues. CDR1 and CDR2 from the germline V gene are SGHTA and FQGNSA. CDR3 amino acids: CASSFQQGATDTQYF. The DNA for the CDR3 is TGTGCCAGCAGCTTCCAACAGGGTGCGACAGATACGCAGTATTTT.

J is TRBJ2-1 and V is TRBV10-3; D is perhaps TRBD2 (6 bases). Germline V gene lookup returns CDR1 ENHRY and CDR2 SYGVKD. The CDR3 has 11 residues. V was shortened by 10 bases and J by 7 bases, with 11 bases between the two germline ends. The CDR3 sequence is CATRGINEQFF. CDR3 DNA sequence: TGTGCCACCCGCGGGATAAATGAGCAGTTCTTC.

This chain links TRBV2 with TRBJ1-2, with 8 bases that match TRBD1. The CDR3 covers 14 residues. Germline V gene sequence: CDR1 SNHLY, CDR2 FYNNEI. Losses at the gene ends were 6 bases for V and 8 bases for J; bases not matched to a gene: 11. The chain's CDR3 is CASSGDRTSRGYTF. The CDR3 coding sequence is TGTGCCAGCAGCGGGGACAGGACCTCGCGCGGCTACACCTTC. The whole variable domain, remainder taken from reference TRBV2 and TRBJ1-2, is EPEVTQTPSHQVTQMGQEVILRCVPISNHLYFYWYRQILGQKVEFLVSFYNNEISEKSEIFDDQFSVERPDGSNFTLKIRSTKLEDSAMYFCASSGDRTSRGYTFGSGTRLTVV.

The genes are TRBV5-4 and TRBJ1-1; TRBD1 matches at 10 bases. The germline gives CDR1 SGHNT, CDR2 YYREEE (reference sequence). CDR3 length: 14 amino acids. The ends lost 4 bases at V and 3 bases at J; junction bases unmatched: 3. The CDR3 nucleotides are TGTGCCAGCAGCACCGGGACAGGGGACACTGAAGCTTTCTTT. Protein: CASSTGTGDTEAFF.

The genes are TRBV9 and TRBJ1-2; 12 bases agree with TRBD1. This CDR3 has 15 residues. Per the germline V gene, CDR1 is SGDLS and CDR2 is YYNGEE. V trimming: 4 bases; J trimming: 7 bases; junction bases outside the gene matches: 8. CDR3 amino acids: CASSLGTGGAGGYTF. In DNA form, the CDR3 reads TGTGCCAGCAGCCTAGGGACAGGGGGCGCGGGTGGCTACACCTTC.

Only one count was recorded for this clone. The chain uses TRBV6-6 and TRBJ2-5; TRBD2 aligns across 8 bases. V shed 5 bases and J 3 bases; nucleotides not matched to a gene: 14. CDR3 length: 17 residues. CDR1 and CDR2 (germline): MNHNY, SVGAGI (reference sequence). CDR3: CASSLTSGGRTKETQYF. The CDR3, as DNA: TGTGCCAGCAGTCTGACCTCGGGCGGGAGGACCAAAGAGACCCAGTACTTC.

This CDR3 reads CATSDRGLQPQHF. CDR3 nucleotide sequence: TGTGCCACCAGTGATCGGGGACTACAGCCCCAGCATTTT. V gene TRBV24-1 combines with J gene TRBJ1-5; D may be TRBD1 (5 bases). The V end lost 3 bases, the J end lost 7 bases, and 9 bases lay between the germline ends. CDR3 size: 13 residues. CDR1 and CDR2 (germline): KGHDR, SFDVKD.

CDR3 amino acids: CASSLDRSVPYEQYF. For the CDR3, the DNA is TGTGCCAGCAGCTTAGATCGTAGCGTACCCTACGAGCAGTACTTC. V and J are TRBV11-2 and TRBJ2-7; D is possibly TRBD2 (5 bases). This CDR3 spans 15 amino acids. V was trimmed by 0 bases and J by 2 bases, leaving 11 bases between them. Germline assignment: CDR1 SGHAT and CDR2 FQNNGV. Full variable domain (rest looked up from reference TRBV11-2 and TRBJ2-7): EAGVAQSPRYKIIEKRQSVAFWCNPISGHATLYWYQQILGQGPKLLIQFQNNGVVDDSQLPKDRFSAERLKGVDSTLKIQPAKLEDSAVYLCASSLDRSVPYEQYFGPGTRLTVT.

The CDR3 loop is CASSRDRSNYGYTF. The CDR3 bases are TGTGCCAGCAGCCGGGACAGGTCTAACTATGGCTACACCTTC. The V and J genes are TRBV3-1 (or the pseudogene TRBV3-2) and TRBJ1-2; 8 bases are a match to TRBD1. Germline V gene data show CDR1 as LGHDT and CDR2 as YNNKEL (reference sequence). V lost 4 bases to trimming and J lost 0 bases; unmatched junction nucleotides: 1. The CDR3 has 14 residues.

The chain employs TRBV10-3 and TRBJ2-3; 8 bases are shared with TRBD1. The CDR3 spans 15 residues. J was trimmed by 1 base and V by 0 bases; bases with no gene match: 0. Per the germline V gene, CDR1 is ENHRY and CDR2 is SYGVKD. CDR3 loop: CAISESGQGTDTQYF. The CDR3 nucleotides read TGTGCCATCAGTGAGTCGGGACAGGGCACAGATACGCAGTATTTT.

The V call is TRBV7-3, the J call TRBJ2-3, with D tentatively TRBD1 (5 bases). This CDR3 has 14 amino acids. CDR1 is SGHTA and CDR2 is FQGTGA in the germline V gene. V was clipped by 4 bases and J by 3 bases, with 11 bases between them. The chain's CDR3 is CASSSRVGTDTQYF. CDR3 DNA: TGTGCCAGCAGCTCCAGGGTAGGGACAGATACGCAGTATTTT.

Comment on this clone: This specimen includes other DNA sequences encoding the same CDR3. The chain is built from TRBV6-5 and TRBJ1-3; the D gene is possibly TRBD1 (5 bases). Trimming stripped 0 bases from V and 4 bases from J, with 10 bases between. CDR1 and CDR2 (germline): MNHEY, SVGAGI. This CDR3 has 15 amino acids. CDR3 sequence reads: CASSYSRGLGNTIYF. CDR3 bases: TGTGCCAGCAGTTACTCGCGGGGGTTGGGAAACACCATATATTTT.

The chain carries TRBV7-8 and TRBJ1-1, with D possibly matching TRBD1 (6 bases). Per germline, CDR1 SGHVS and CDR2 FQNEAQ. V was shortened by 3 bases and J by 1 base, with 9 bases between the two germline ends. The CDR3 consists of 14 residues. As DNA, the CDR3 is TGTGCCAGCAGCTTCGCAGGGGCGAACACTGAAGCTTTCTTT. Translated, it gives CASSFAGANTEAFF.

This clone was seen a few times. V usage is TRBV10-3 and J usage is TRBJ2-2, with 7 nucleotides matching TRBD1. The CDR3 runs to 15 residues. Germline lookup yields CDR1 ENHRY and CDR2 SYGVKD. Trimming removed 5 bases from V and 2 bases from J; junction bases left unmatched: 5. Here the CDR3 DNA reads TGTGCCATCAGTTCCAGACAGGGTAACACCGGGGAGCTGTTTTTT. Residues: CAISSRQGNTGELFF.

The chain links TRBV16 to TRBJ1-2; possible D gene TRBD1, 5 bases. CDR1 is KGHSY, CDR2 FQNENV, per germline. The CDR3 runs to 15 residues. V was clipped by 1 base and J by 5 bases, with 14 bases between them. The CDR3 nucleotides are TGTGCCAGCAGCCAATTTACCAGGGCCAGGTATGGCTACACCTTC. Encoded protein: CASSQFTRARYGYTF.